The T cell receptor beta chain under discussion was sequenced for a study of cytomegalovirus exposure and HLA in healthy donors. Study-level results: The study assumed roughly uniform donor sequencing depth for presence/absence analyses. In a later analysis, several top co-occurrence clusters appeared linked to parvovirus B19, influenza, CMV and Epstein-Barr virus. The classifier was said to identify cytomegalovirus status with high specificity and sensitivity. V- and J-gene trimming in TCR beta was tied to a missense DCLRE1C variant by an analysis performed later.

PCR employed 60 Vbeta and 13 Jbeta primers. The method was immunoSEQ multiplex PCR; TCRdb's version includes in-frame clones alone and lacks a portion of them. The sample gives around 250,000 clones, 80% to 85% of which show up once; under 8% is in the top ten. Germline V gives CDR1 MGHRA, CDR2 YSYEKL. CDR3 length: 17 residues. The J segment lost 0 bases and the V segment lost 3 bases, leaving 5 bases of the junction unmatched. In the case of this clone: Its antigen remains unidentified.

This clonotype was sampled from a woman aged 55-75 years in good health and CMV-seropositive. This chain uses TRBV4-1 with TRBJ2-1, with TRBD2 matching 10 bases. Sequencing used PBMCs. The CDR3 DNA sequence: TGCGCCAGCAGCCAGCGCGGACTAGCGGACTCCTACAATGAGCAGTTCTTC. Protein sequence: CASSQRGLADSYNEQFF.